The sequence of this T cell receptor beta chain was determined in a study of regulatory T cells in long-lasting Graves disease. CDR3-region Arm-PCR and iRepertoire HTBI primers produced the TCR beta libraries. TCRdb processed the multiplex PCR reads anew with MiXCR; each CDR3 protein has one entry. The table has a few hundred thousand distinct CDR3 sequences, 14% seen once; the top ten hold approximately 15%. The sample's time point: newly diagnosed GD, antithyroid drugs for less than 3 months. Generation of the TCR library employed RNA extracted from PBMCs. Germline loops: CDR1 MGHDK, CDR2 SYGVNS. The CDR3 covers 13 residues. Trimming took off 4 bases at V and 2 bases at J, with 9 bases between the two ends. There are many counts of this clonotype. The same data also went into a second study, on T cells in Graves' hyperthyroidism and ophthalmopathy.

Material: peripheral blood mononuclear cells (PBMCs), obtained at new diagnosis, from a patient treated with antithyroid drugs. The clonotype was recovered from a woman between 50 and 59 years old with Graves disease. The gene calls are TRBV25-1 and TRBJ2-7, with no clear D. The CDR3 region has the DNA TGTGCCAGCAGTGTTCCCGGCACCTACGAGCAGTACTTC. Translating it yields CASSVPGTYEQYF.